This entry lists 18 T cell receptor beta chains sequenced from one sample in a study of T cell repertoires in cytomegalovirus infection. MiXCR, run by TCRdb on the reads, gives a single entry per CDR3 protein. The table has 360,000 or so distinct CDR3 sequences, roughly 36% seen once. For these receptors, no antigen is known. Sequenced material: cultured PBMCs, taken from culture after CMV antigen stimulation. These receptors were obtained from a human donor in good health (CMV status not recorded). Some clones in this sample may be carry-over from other donors' samples.

The chain combines TRBV28 with TRBJ2-2; D may match TRBD1 or TRBD2 (6 bases each). CDR1 is MDHEN, CDR2 SYDVKM, per germline. Trimming shortened V by 4 bases and J by 4 bases, and 22 bases separated the two germline ends. The CDR3 extends over 18 amino acids. Here the CDR3 reads CASSSQGGGDGGTGELFF. In DNA, the CDR3 is TGTGCCAGCAGTTCCCAAGGGGGAGGTGATGGTGGCACCGGGGAGCTGTTTTTT.

The rearrangement joins TRBV19 to TRBJ2-1; 9 positions agree with TRBD2. After removal of 1 base from V and 5 bases from J, the junction contained 6 bases not matched to a gene. Germline CDR1 is LNHDA and CDR2 is SQIVND (reference sequence). CDR3 length: 16 residues. CDR3 DNA sequence: TGTGCCAGTAGTATAGTTCGGTCTAGCGGGAACAATGAGCAGTTCTTC. It codes for CASSIVRSSGNNEQFF.

Only a few counts were recorded for this clonotype. This chain's CDR3 is CASSIYTWGNEQFF. Here the CDR3 DNA reads TGTGCCAGCAGTATATATACTTGGGGGAATGAGCAGTTCTTC. The rearrangement links TRBV2 to TRBJ2-1; D is perhaps TRBD1 or TRBD2 (5 bases each). The germline V gene has CDR1 SNHLY and CDR2 FYNNEI. The CDR3 contains 14 residues. The V end was cut by 5 bases, the J end by 7 bases, with 15 bases between. The full variable domain, in which reference TRBV2 and TRBJ2-1 provide the parts outside the CDR3, is EPEVTQTPSHQVTQMGQEVILRCVPISNHLYFYWYRQILGQKVEFLVSFYNNEISEKSEIFDDQFSVERPDGSNFTLKIRSTKLEDSAMYFCASSIYTWGNEQFFGPGTRLTVL.

Comment on this clonotype: This sequence may be a read error, since a much larger clone differs from it by one base. V gene TRBV7-2 combines with J gene TRBJ2-7; D possibly matches TRBD1 or TRBD2 (5 bases each). The CDR3 runs to 13 residues. The germline gives CDR1 SGHTA, CDR2 FQGNSA. The CDR3 reads CAGSPMRGAEQYF. In nucleotides, the CDR3 is TGTGCCGGCAGCCCGATGAGGGGTGCCGAGCAGTACTTC.

The rearrangement uses TRBV28 and TRBJ1-2; tentatively, D is TRBD1 (5 bases). CDR3 size: 16 residues. V lost 5 bases and J 0 bases, leaving 16 bases between the germline ends. Germline V lookup: CDR1 MDHEN, CDR2 SYDVKM. The CDR3 protein is CASSLHQGSTNYGYTF. As DNA, the CDR3 is TGTGCCAGCAGTCTCCATCAGGGCTCTACTAACTATGGCTACACCTTC.

This clonotype was recorded at least ten times. The chain combines TRBV28 with TRBJ1-1, with TRBD1 matching over 8 bases. Trimming removed 4 bases from V and 5 bases from J; junction bases left unmatched: 12. The CDR3 is made up of 16 amino acids. Germline V gives CDR1 MDHEN, CDR2 SYDVKM. CDR3: CASSWGRGRGRTEAFF. Written as DNA, the CDR3 is TGTGCCAGCAGTTGGGGCAGGGGGCGGGGGAGGACTGAAGCTTTCTTT.

In its sample, this clonotype was seen a few times. The chain employs TRBV7-2 and TRBJ1-5; D call uncertain. The germline V gene encodes CDR1 SGHTA and CDR2 FQGNSA. The length of the CDR3 is 12 residues. Trimming shortened V by 6 bases and J by 7 bases, and 10 bases separated the two germline ends. CDR3 DNA: TGTGCCAGCAGTGTAGGAAGCCAGCCCCAGCATTTT. Translating it yields CASSVGSQPQHF. The full variable domain, completed using reference TRBV7-2 and TRBJ1-5, is GAGVSQSPSNKVTEKGKDVELRCDPISGHTALYWYRQSLGQGLEFLIYFQGNSAPDKSGLPSDRFSAERTGGSVSTLTIQRTQQEDSAVYLCASSVGSQPQHFGDGTRLSIL.

V is TRBV27 and J is TRBJ1-6; D remains unclear. Trimming removed 4 bases at V and 4 bases at J, with 14 bases between. The CDR3 has 16 residues. Germline CDR1 and CDR2: MNHEY and SMNVEV (reference sequence). For the CDR3, the DNA is TGTGCCAGCAGTTCCCGGACTAACCAATATAATTCACCCCTCCACTTT. Its protein is CASSSRTNQYNSPLHF.

This clonotype has ten or more counts. Here the CDR3 DNA reads TGTGCCAGCAGCTTAGATGCTGGTTGGCCGGGAGGCCCCCAAGAGACCCAGTACTTC. As protein: CASSLDAGWPGGPQETQYF. J is TRBJ2-5 and V is TRBV7-2; 7 bases are a match to TRBD2. The CDR3 is made up of 19 amino acids. V shed 1 base and J 1 base; nucleotides not matched to a gene: 15. CDR1 is SGHTA, CDR2 FQGNSA, per germline.

This clonotype was seen at least ten times. V gene TRBV12-3 or TRBV12-4 combines with J gene TRBJ2-1, with D perhaps matching TRBD2 (5 bases). Trimming took off 0 bases at V and 9 bases at J, with 12 bases between the two ends. The CDR3 contains 14 residues. This CDR3 reads CASSLAALGLEQFF. The CDR3 DNA follows: TGTGCCAGCAGTTTAGCTGCCCTAGGACTTGAGCAGTTCTTC.

The table lists this clonotype with a few counts. The gene calls are TRBV7-2 and TRBJ2-1, with TRBD2 matching 9 bases. CDR1 and CDR2 from the germline V gene are SGHTA and FQGNSA. The V and J ends lost 5 bases and 7 bases, in that order; junction bases with no gene match: 21. This CDR3 comprises 19 residues. The DNA of the CDR3 is TGTGCCAGCAGCCTTCTCGGGACTAGCATATCGAGGGCTAGGAATGAGCAGTTCTTC. This gives the protein CASSLLGTSISRARNEQFF.

The V gene is TRBV12-3 or TRBV12-4, the J gene TRBJ1-2; D is uncertain. The V end was cut by 9 bases, the J end by 8 bases, with 13 bases between. The CDR3 covers 11 residues. In nucleotides, the CDR3 is TGTGCCAGTCAATCTTCCTACGGCTACACCTTC. As protein: CASQSSYGYTF.

The sample holds many counts of this clonotype. This chain links TRBV7-2 with TRBJ2-7; D may be TRBD1 (7 bases). Trimming stripped 1 base from V and 0 bases from J, with 10 bases between. The CDR3 loop spans 15 amino acids. Looked up from germline, CDR1 is SGHTA and CDR2 is FQGNSA. The CDR3 is CASSLGRGLSYEQYV. Here the CDR3 DNA reads TGTGCCAGCAGCTTAGGGAGGGGGCTCTCCTACGAGCAGTACGTC.

The chain links TRBV6-6 to TRBJ2-6, with TRBD1 matching 7 bases. Trimming cost V 8 bases and J 0 bases; bases outside gene matches: 7. The germline V gene encodes CDR1 MNHNY and CDR2 SVGAGI (reference sequence). There are 16 residues in the CDR3. The CDR3 sequence: CASGPGTASGANVLTF. CDR3 coding DNA: TGTGCCAGCGGCCCCGGGACAGCCTCTGGGGCCAACGTCCTGACTTTC.

The rearrangement links TRBV5-1 to TRBJ2-1; D is possibly TRBD2 (6 bases). CDR1 and CDR2 from the germline V gene are SGHRS and YFSETQ. Trimming pared 0 bases from V and 0 bases from J, leaving 13 bases between. The length of the CDR3 is 17 residues. CDR3 loop: CASSLVGRPSSYNEQFF. CDR3 bases: TGCGCCAGCAGCTTGGTCGGGAGACCTAGCTCCTACAATGAGCAGTTCTTC.

This clonotype was seen a few times. The genes are TRBV6-2 or TRBV6-3 and TRBJ1-2; possibly TRBD1 for D (6 bases). V lost 6 bases to trimming and J lost 1 base, with 9 bases between them. Germline values: CDR1 MNHEY, CDR2 SVGEGT. The CDR3 loop spans 13 amino acids. The CDR3, as DNA: TGTGCCAGCAGGACAGGAAATAACTATGGCTACACCTTC. Translating gives CASRTGNNYGYTF.

The chain has TRBV11-3 and TRBJ1-2; D not resolved. The CDR3 has 14 residues. Germline V gene sequence: CDR1 SGHNT, CDR2 YENEEA. Between the trimmed V and J ends, which lost 5 bases and 2 bases, there was a span of 12 bases. The CDR3 spells CASSARNLNYGYTF. Written as DNA, the CDR3 is TGTGCCAGCAGCGCCCGGAACCTCAACTATGGCTACACCTTC.

This clonotype has just one count. This chain links TRBV30 with TRBJ2-5, with 7 bases matching TRBD2. Germline V lookup: CDR1 GTSNPN, CDR2 SVGIG (reference sequence). The CDR3 totals 12 residues. Trimming at V came to 2 bases and at J to 5 bases, leaving 2 bases not matched to a gene. CDR3 protein: CAWSRGGETQYF. The CDR3 DNA reads TGTGCCTGGAGTAGGGGAGGGGAGACCCAGTACTTC. Looking up the rest from reference TRBV30 and TRBJ2-5 gives the full variable domain: SQTIHQWPATLVQPVGSPLSLECTVEGTSNPNLYWYRQAAGRGLQLLFYSVGIGQISSEVPQNLSASRPQDRQFILSSKKLLLSDSGFYLCAWSRGGETQYFGPGTRLLVL.